This entry lists 11 T cell receptor beta chains sequenced from one sample in a study of human T cells and chemical hapten exposure. A single record per CDR3 protein comes from TCRdb applying MiXCR to the RACE reads. The data hold 74,000 or so distinct CDR3 sequences, with about a tenth observed a single time. Sample time point: patch test 1, 2 weeks after DPC sensitization. The treatment is: therapeutic diphenylcyclopropenone sensitization with weekly scalp DPC. Sample: whole blood, taken in connection with sensitization to the hapten diphenylcyclopropenone (DPC). These receptors were taken from a woman in her fifties or sixties with alopecia areata. Some clones in this sample may be carry-over from other donors' samples.

The gene calls are TRBV10-3 and TRBJ2-1; unclear D gene. This CDR3 spans 12 amino acids. CDR1 and CDR2 from the germline V gene are ENHRY and SYGVKD. V lost 3 bases, J lost 11 bases, and 11 bases lay in between. The CDR3 DNA reads TGTGCCATCAGTGACACGGTGAATAAGCAGTTCTTC. Protein sequence: CAISDTVNKQFF.

This clonotype was seen at least ten times. The J gene is TRBJ2-1, the V gene TRBV2; 7 nucleotides match TRBD2. The V segment lost 4 bases and the J segment 5 bases; nucleotides outside the gene matches: 5. Germline CDR1 is SNHLY and CDR2 is FYNNEI. This CDR3 comprises 14 residues. The CDR3 DNA is TGTGCCAGCAGTGGCCTAGCGGTCAACAATGAGCAGTTCTTC. It yields the protein CASSGLAVNNEQFF. Full variable domain (remainder filled in from reference TRBV2 and TRBJ2-1): EPEVTQTPSHQVTQMGQEVILRCVPISNHLYFYWYRQILGQKVEFLVSFYNNEISEKSEIFDDQFSVERPDGSNFTLKIRSTKLEDSAMYFCASSGLAVNNEQFFGPGTRLTVL.

The chain is built from TRBV27 and TRBJ2-2; TRBD1 matches at 7 bases. The junction had 5 bases not matched to a gene; V was cut back by 6 bases and J by 4 bases. This CDR3 contains 14 residues. CDR1 is MNHEY and CDR2 is SMNVEV in the germline V gene (reference sequence). In nucleotides, the CDR3 is TGTGCCAGCAGAACAGGGGCGACCACCGGGGAGCTGTTTTTT. This translates into CASRTGATTGELFF.

This clonotype was seen a handful of times. The genes are TRBV29-1 and TRBJ1-5, with no clear D. V was trimmed by 1 base and J by 7 bases, leaving 11 bases between them. The CDR3 spans 13 residues. From germline, CDR1 is SQVTM and CDR2 ANQGSEA. The CDR3: CSVEVTPGQPQHF. The CDR3 DNA follows: TGCAGCGTTGAAGTCACGCCAGGCCAGCCCCAGCATTTT.

This clonotype was counted only a few times. The rearrangement uses TRBV12-3 or TRBV12-4 and TRBJ2-3, with 13 bases identical to TRBD2. V shed 6 bases and J 4 bases; nucleotides not matched to a gene: 4. This CDR3 comprises 15 residues. The CDR3 is CASRRTSGSADTQYF. CDR3 DNA sequence: TGTGCCAGCAGGAGGACTAGCGGGAGCGCAGATACGCAGTATTTT.

This clonotype showed up just a few times. This rearrangement joins TRBV7-3 to TRBJ2-2, with 10 bases matching TRBD2. Trimming at V came to 0 bases and at J to 6 bases, leaving 4 bases not matched to a gene. The germline gives CDR1 SGHTA, CDR2 FQGTGA. This CDR3 comprises 16 residues. CDR3 amino acids: CASSLTLAGRSGELFF. The CDR3 DNA reads TGTGCCAGCAGCTTAACACTAGCGGGAAGGTCCGGGGAGCTGTTTTTT.

This chain joins TRBV30 and TRBJ1-1, with D tentatively TRBD1 (6 bases). Germline CDR1 reads GTSNPN; CDR2 reads SVGIG (reference sequence). V lost 0 bases, J lost 10 bases, and 12 bases lay in between. The CDR3 contains 12 residues. CDR3 loop: CAWSVGTSRAFF. In DNA, the CDR3 is TGTGCCTGGAGTGTAGGGACATCGCGAGCTTTCTTT.

This clonotype was counted only a few times. The chain links TRBV14 to TRBJ1-2; D is uncertain. The CDR3 totals 14 residues. Per germline, CDR1 SGHDN and CDR2 FVKESK. V was cut by 1 base and J by 0 bases, with 6 bases left in between. The CDR3 bases are TGTGCCAGCAGCCAAGTGAGAGCTAACTATGGCTACACCTTC. It is translated as CASSQVRANYGYTF.

This clonotype was found many times. The V gene is TRBV20-1, the J gene TRBJ2-1; 8 bases are a match to TRBD2. This CDR3 is 17 amino acids long. Germline V gene data show CDR1 as DFQATT and CDR2 as SNEGSKA (reference sequence). Losses at the gene ends were 1 base for V and 6 bases for J; bases not matched to a gene: 14. The CDR3 coding sequence is TGCAGTGCTAGAGCTCCCTCGGCGGGAGGCCGCAGCAATGAGCAGTTCTTC. Protein: CSARAPSAGGRSNEQFF.

This clonotype was found a few times. This chain uses TRBV20-1 with TRBJ2-7; 12 positions agree with TRBD2. This CDR3 contains 14 residues. V shed 6 bases, J shed 5 bases, and the junction held 8 bases outside the gene matches. CDR1 is DFQATT and CDR2 is SNEGSKA in the germline V gene (reference sequence). CDR3 protein: CSAERTSGNDEQYF. The CDR3 nucleotides are TGCAGTGCAGAACGGACTAGCGGGAATGACGAGCAGTACTTC.

This clonotype has ten or more counts. The CDR3 is CAWSPGLLSNQPQHF. The CDR3 DNA is TGTGCCTGGAGCCCGGGACTTCTTAGCAATCAGCCCCAGCATTTT. This chain joins TRBV30 and TRBJ1-5; D is perhaps TRBD1 (5 bases). The CDR3 runs 15 residues. Trimming left V 3 bases short and J 0 bases short, with 12 bases between. Germline V lookup: CDR1 GTSNPN, CDR2 SVGIG (reference sequence).